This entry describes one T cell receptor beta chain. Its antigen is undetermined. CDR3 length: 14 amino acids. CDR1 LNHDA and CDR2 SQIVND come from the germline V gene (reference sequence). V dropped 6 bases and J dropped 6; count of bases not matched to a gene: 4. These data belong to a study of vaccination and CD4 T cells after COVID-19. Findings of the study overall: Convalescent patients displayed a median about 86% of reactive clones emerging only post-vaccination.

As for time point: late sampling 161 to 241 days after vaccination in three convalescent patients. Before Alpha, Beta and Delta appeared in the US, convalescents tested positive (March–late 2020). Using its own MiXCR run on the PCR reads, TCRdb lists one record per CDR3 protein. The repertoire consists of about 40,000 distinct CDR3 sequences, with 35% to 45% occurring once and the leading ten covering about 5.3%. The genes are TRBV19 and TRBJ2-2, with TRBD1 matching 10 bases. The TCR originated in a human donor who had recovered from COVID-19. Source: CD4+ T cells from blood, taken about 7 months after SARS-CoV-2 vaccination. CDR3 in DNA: TGTGCCAGTAGGGGGACAGGGGTAGCCGGGGAGCTGTTTTTT. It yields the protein CASRGTGVAGELFF. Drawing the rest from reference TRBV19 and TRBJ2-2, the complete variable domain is DGGITQSPKYLFRKEGQNVTLSCEQNLNHDAMYWYRQDPGQGLRLIYYSQIVNDFQKGDIAEGYSVSREKKESFPLTVTSAQKNPTAFYLCASRGTGVAGELFFGEGSRLTVL.